This T cell receptor (beta chain) stems from a study of OX40 agonist ivuxolimab in advanced cancers. Background on the study: With a range of 23 to 79, age averaged 60 years, and about 82% were male.

V shed 1 base and J shed 4 bases, with 18 bases lying between them. Per the germline V gene, CDR1 is LGHNA and CDR2 is YNFKEQ. The CDR3 contains 17 residues. TCRdb's table, derived via immunoSEQ multiplex PCR, lists solely in-frame clones and lacks some. The table records roughly 64,000 clones, around four fifths of them present only once. Broader study findings: CD4+ T cells averaged fewer expanded clones than CD8+ T cells.

Details on this clone: Antigen unknown.

This chain joins TRBV4-2 and TRBJ2-3; D may be TRBD1 (6 bases). Sequenced material: CD4+ or CD8+ T cells sorted from blood, taken in a trial of the OX40 agonist ivuxolimab. This TCR came from an adult with an advanced solid tumor such as melanoma, head and neck, liver or kidney cancer. The CDR3 loop is CASSQGVGQGGSDTQYF. CDR3 DNA: TGTGCCAGCAGCCAAGGGGTGGGACAAGGAGGTTCAGATACGCAGTATTTT.